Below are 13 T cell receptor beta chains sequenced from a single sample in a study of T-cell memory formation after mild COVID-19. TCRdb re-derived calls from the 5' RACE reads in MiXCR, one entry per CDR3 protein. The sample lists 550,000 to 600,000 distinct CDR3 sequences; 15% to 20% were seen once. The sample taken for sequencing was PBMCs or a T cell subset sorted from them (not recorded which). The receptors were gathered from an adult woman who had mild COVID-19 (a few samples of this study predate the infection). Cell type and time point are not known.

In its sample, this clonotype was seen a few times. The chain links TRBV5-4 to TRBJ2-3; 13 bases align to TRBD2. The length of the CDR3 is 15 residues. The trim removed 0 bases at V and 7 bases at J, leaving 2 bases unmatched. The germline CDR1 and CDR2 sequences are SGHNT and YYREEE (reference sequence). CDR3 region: CASSLEGTSGNTQYF. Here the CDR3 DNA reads TGTGCCAGCAGCTTGGAGGGGACTAGCGGGAATACGCAGTATTTT.

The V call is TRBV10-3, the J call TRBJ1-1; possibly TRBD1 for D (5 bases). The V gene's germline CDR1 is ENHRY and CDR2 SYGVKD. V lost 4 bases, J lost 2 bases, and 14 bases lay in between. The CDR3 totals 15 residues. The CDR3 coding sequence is TGTGCCATCAGTGTAGGGGCAGGAACCAACACTGAAGCTTTCTTT. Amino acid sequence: CAISVGAGTNTEAFF.

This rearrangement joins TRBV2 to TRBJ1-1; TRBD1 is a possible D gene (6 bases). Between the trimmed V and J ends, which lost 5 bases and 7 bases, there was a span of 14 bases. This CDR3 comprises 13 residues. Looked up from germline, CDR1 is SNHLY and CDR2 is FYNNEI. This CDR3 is CASSSDSPFEAFF. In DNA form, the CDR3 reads TGTGCCAGCAGTTCGGACAGTCCCTTTGAAGCTTTCTTT.

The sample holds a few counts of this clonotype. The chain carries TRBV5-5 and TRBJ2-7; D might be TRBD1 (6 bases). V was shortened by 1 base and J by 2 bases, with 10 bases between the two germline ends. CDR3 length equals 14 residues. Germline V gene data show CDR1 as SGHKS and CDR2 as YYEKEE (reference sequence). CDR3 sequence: CASSLSGAAYEQYF. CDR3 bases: TGTGCCAGCAGCTTGTCAGGGGCAGCCTACGAGCAGTACTTC.

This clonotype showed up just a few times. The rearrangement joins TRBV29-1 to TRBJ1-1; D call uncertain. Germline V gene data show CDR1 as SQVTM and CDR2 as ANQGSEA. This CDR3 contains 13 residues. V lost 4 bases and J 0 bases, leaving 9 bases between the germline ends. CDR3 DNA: TGCAGCGTTGTGACCCCGGTGAACACTGAAGCTTTCTTT. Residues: CSVVTPVNTEAFF.

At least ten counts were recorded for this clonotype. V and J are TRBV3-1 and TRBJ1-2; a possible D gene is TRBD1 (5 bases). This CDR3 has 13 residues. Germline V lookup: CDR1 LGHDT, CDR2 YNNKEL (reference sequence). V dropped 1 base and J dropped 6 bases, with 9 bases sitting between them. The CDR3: CASSQGLGDGYTF. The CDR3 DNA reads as TGTGCCAGCAGCCAAGGGTTGGGGGATGGCTACACCTTC.

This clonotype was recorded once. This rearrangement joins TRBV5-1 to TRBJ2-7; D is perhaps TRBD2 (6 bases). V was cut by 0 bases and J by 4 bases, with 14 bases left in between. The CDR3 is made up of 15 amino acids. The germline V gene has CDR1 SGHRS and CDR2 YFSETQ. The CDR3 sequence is CASSLVGRGGYEQYF. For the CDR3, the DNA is TGCGCCAGCAGCTTGGTAGGGCGGGGCGGTTACGAGCAGTACTTC.

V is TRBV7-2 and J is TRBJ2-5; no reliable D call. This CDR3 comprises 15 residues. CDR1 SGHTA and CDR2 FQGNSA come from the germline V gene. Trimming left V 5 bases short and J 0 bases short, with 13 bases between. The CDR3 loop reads CASSNDQAYQETQYF. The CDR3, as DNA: TGTGCCAGCAGCAATGATCAGGCGTACCAAGAGACCCAGTACTTC.

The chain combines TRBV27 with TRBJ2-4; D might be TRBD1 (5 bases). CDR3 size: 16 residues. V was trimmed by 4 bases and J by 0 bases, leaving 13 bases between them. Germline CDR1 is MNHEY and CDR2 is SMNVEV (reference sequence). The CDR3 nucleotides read TGTGCCAGCAGTTCCCGGACAAAACTAGCCAAAAACATTCAGTACTTC. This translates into CASSSRTKLAKNIQYF.

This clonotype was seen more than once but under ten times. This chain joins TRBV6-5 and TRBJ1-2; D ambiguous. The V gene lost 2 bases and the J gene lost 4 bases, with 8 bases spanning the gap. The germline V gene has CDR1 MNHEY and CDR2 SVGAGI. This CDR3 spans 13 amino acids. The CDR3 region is CASSYRATYGYTF. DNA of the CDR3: TGTGCCAGCAGTTACAGGGCCACCTATGGCTACACCTTC.

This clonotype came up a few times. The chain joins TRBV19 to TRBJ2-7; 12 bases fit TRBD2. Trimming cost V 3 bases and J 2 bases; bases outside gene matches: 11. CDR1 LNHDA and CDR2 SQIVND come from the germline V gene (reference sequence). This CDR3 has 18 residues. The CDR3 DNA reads TGTGCCAGTAGTATGGGTTGGACTAGCGGGGAAAGGACCTACGAGCAGTACTTC. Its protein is CASSMGWTSGERTYEQYF.

For the CDR3, the DNA is TGCGCCAGCAGCCAAGATAAGGGACAGGGCGGGTACTACGAGCAGTACTTC. Its protein is CASSQDKGQGGYYEQYF. The V call is TRBV4-3, the J call TRBJ2-7; 9 bases fit TRBD1. V was clipped by 0 bases and J by 3 bases; unmatched bases: 9. Looked up from germline, CDR1 is LGHNA and CDR2 is YSLEER. This CDR3 is 17 amino acids long.

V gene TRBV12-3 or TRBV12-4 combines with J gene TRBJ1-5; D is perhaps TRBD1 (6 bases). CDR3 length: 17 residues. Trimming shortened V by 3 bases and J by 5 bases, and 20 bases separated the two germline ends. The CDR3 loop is CASSFTFSSDSYQPQHF. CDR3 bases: TGTGCCAGCAGTTTCACCTTCTCCTCGGACAGCTATCAGCCCCAGCATTTT.